These 21 T cell receptor beta chains were sequenced from one sample in a study of T cells after posttransplantation cyclophosphamide. TCRdb's copy holds only in-frame clones and misses some; the assay was immunoSEQ multiplex PCR. Among 10,000 to 15,000 clones listed, around 81% were seen once. The sample was memory CD4+ T cells sorted from PBMCs. All receptors derive from a man aged 50-59 years in good health, CMV-negative, and a related stem cell transplant donor.

This chain connects TRBV19 to TRBJ2-2; 11 positions match TRBD2. Trimming at V came to 3 bases and at J to 0 bases, leaving 9 bases not matched to a gene. Germline-derived CDR1 and CDR2 are LNHDA and SQIVND (reference sequence). CDR3 length equals 19 residues. This CDR3 reads CASSIGGSTSGANTGELFF. The CDR3 DNA reads as TGTGCCAGTAGTATCGGGGGTTCGACTAGCGGGGCGAACACCGGGGAGCTGTTTTTT. Variable domain in full (rest from reference TRBV19 and TRBJ2-2): DGGITQSPKYLFRKEGQNVTLSCEQNLNHDAMYWYRQDPGQGLRLIYYSQIVNDFQKGDIAEGYSVSREKKESFPLTVTSAQKNPTAFYLCASSIGGSTSGANTGELFFGEGSRLTVL.

The chain links TRBV7-6 to TRBJ1-1, with D possibly being TRBD1 (6 bases). Germline V gene sequence: CDR1 SGHVS, CDR2 FNYEAQ. The CDR3 sequence is 13 residues long. Trimming removed 5 bases from V and 6 bases from J, with 13 bases in between. The CDR3 loop is CASSGQGKSEAFF. In DNA, the CDR3 is TGTGCCAGCAGCGGTCAGGGGAAGTCTGAAGCTTTCTTT.

The chain couples TRBV4-1 to TRBJ2-2; 12 bases agree with TRBD1. The CDR3 has 19 amino acids. With 5 bases clipped from V and 4 bases from J, the junction kept 14 bases outside the gene matches. Germline CDR1 and CDR2: MGHRA and YSYEKL. The DNA for the CDR3 is TGCGCCAGCAGCAGGGGACAGGGGGCATTAGATAGGCTCACCGGGGAGCTGTTTTTT. This sequence encodes CASSRGQGALDRLTGELFF.

This chain connects TRBV6-5 to TRBJ1-1; TRBD1 agrees at 7 bases. The V gene's germline CDR1 is MNHEY and CDR2 SVGAGI. V gave up 6 bases and J gave up 4 bases; unmatched junction bases: 11. CDR3 size: 15 residues. As DNA, the CDR3 is TGTGCCAGCAGCCAATTTAGGGGGCTGAGCACTGAAGCTTTCTTT. Translation: CASSQFRGLSTEAFF.

The chain recombines TRBV5-4 with TRBJ2-7; 7 nucleotides match TRBD2. The V gene end was trimmed by 3 bases and the J gene end by 2 bases; junction bases not matched to a gene: 5. CDR3 length equals 14 residues. Germline V gene lookup returns CDR1 SGHNT and CDR2 YYREEE (reference sequence). CDR3 coding DNA: TGTGCCAGCAGCTCCTCCGGGACTACCTACGAGCAGTACTTC. Its translation: CASSSSGTTYEQYF.

Comment on this clone: Its ends do not fully match the called genes, so a read error is possible. Other DNA sequences in this sample translate to the same CDR3. V usage is TRBV27 and J usage is TRBJ1-6; no reliable D call. The CDR3 has 13 amino acids. CDR1 MNHEY and CDR2 SMNVEV come from the germline V gene (reference sequence). CDR3 region: CASGLRHNSPLHF. In DNA, the CDR3 is TGTGCCAGCGGACTACGCCATAATTCCCCCCTCCACTTT.

This chain joins TRBV21-1 and TRBJ2-7; the D call in the table, TRBD1, was not verified against the DNA. TRBV21-1 is recorded as a pseudogene. The CDR3 consists of 19 residues. The CDR3 DNA follows: TGTGCCAGCAGGATGGACTGCTACGGACAGCCATTAATCTCCTACGAGCAGTACTTC. It yields the protein CASRMDCYGQPLISYEQYF.

This clone was observed once. The V gene is TRBV7-3, the J gene TRBJ2-3; D not resolved. From germline, CDR1 is SGHTA and CDR2 FQGTGA. There are 14 residues in the CDR3. Trimming took 5 bases from V and 0 from J, leaving 9 bases between them. The CDR3 DNA follows: TGTGCCAGCAGCGCCCAGGCTAGCACAGATACGCAGTATTTT. Its protein is CASSAQASTDTQYF.

The chain carries TRBV7-9 and TRBJ2-5, with D unclear. V was pared by 3 bases and J by 0 bases, with 5 bases between. Germline V gene data show CDR1 as SEHNR and CDR2 as FQNEAQ (reference sequence). This CDR3 contains 13 residues. The CDR3 region is CASSLGYQETQYF. The CDR3 DNA is TGTGCCAGCAGCTTGGGCTACCAAGAGACCCAGTACTTC.

The chain uses TRBV5-5 and TRBJ1-6, with 8 nucleotides matching TRBD1. The CDR3 consists of 16 residues. J gave up 6 bases and V 3 bases, and 8 bases lay outside the gene matches. Germline V gene data show CDR1 as SGHKS and CDR2 as YYEKEE (reference sequence). This CDR3 is CASSYGQGPSNSPLHF. The CDR3 nucleotides are TGTGCCAGCAGCTATGGACAGGGACCGTCTAATTCACCCCTCCACTTT.

The V gene is TRBV29-1, the J gene TRBJ1-5; D is unresolved. CDR3 length: 12 residues. Germline loops: CDR1 SQVTM, CDR2 ANQGSEA. Trimming took off 4 bases at V and 7 bases at J, with 11 bases between the two ends. This CDR3 is CSVVIPGQPQHF. In DNA, the CDR3 is TGCAGCGTTGTAATCCCCGGGCAGCCCCAGCATTTT.

The chain joins TRBV7-6 to TRBJ2-5, with 11 bases aligning to TRBD1. Germline V gene lookup returns CDR1 SGHVS and CDR2 FNYEAQ. The V and J ends lost 3 bases and 4 bases, in that order; junction bases with no gene match: 7. There are 16 residues in the CDR3. Here the CDR3 DNA reads TGTGCCAGCAGCTTCGGACAGGGGGCGCCCGGAGAGACCCAGTACTTC. Its protein product is CASSFGQGAPGETQYF.

This clone was counted only a few times. The chain is built from TRBV5-4 and TRBJ1-2; D not resolved. V gave up 2 bases and J gave up 4 bases, with 12 bases separating them. Looked up from germline, CDR1 is SGHNT and CDR2 is YYREEE (reference sequence). The CDR3 contains 14 residues. The CDR3 DNA reads as TGTGCCAGCAGCTTAATCCAGGTGGCCTATGGCTACACCTTC. Its protein product is CASSLIQVAYGYTF.

The chain couples TRBV14 to TRBJ2-1; D uncertain. CDR1 and CDR2 from the germline V gene are SGHDN and FVKESK. Trimming removed 3 bases from V and 4 bases from J, with 22 bases in between. The CDR3 is 18 amino acids. The CDR3 here is CASSHYTALNIIYNEQFF. CDR3 DNA: TGTGCCAGCAGCCACTACACAGCACTTAACATAATATACAATGAGCAGTTCTTC. Using reference TRBV14 and TRBJ2-1 for the parts outside the CDR3, the full variable domain is EAGVTQFPSHSVIEKGQTVTLRCDPISGHDNLYWYRRVMGKEIKFLLHFVKESKQDESGMPNNRFLAERTGGTYSTLKVQPAELEDSGVYFCASSHYTALNIIYNEQFFGPGTRLTVL.

The chain carries TRBV5-4 and TRBJ2-7, with D possibly being TRBD1 (6 bases). V was clipped by 3 bases and J by 0 bases, with 16 bases between them. This CDR3 comprises 16 residues. Germline V gives CDR1 SGHNT, CDR2 YYREEE (reference sequence). CDR3 residues: CASSWRGGRGSYEQYF. The CDR3 region has the DNA TGTGCCAGCAGCTGGCGTGGGGGCAGGGGCTCCTACGAGCAGTACTTC.

This clone was counted only a few times. The chain joins TRBV11-3 to TRBJ2-7; 7 bases fit TRBD1. The CDR3 runs 14 residues. CDR1 is SGHNT, CDR2 YENEEA, per germline. J gave up 3 bases and V 5 bases, and 7 bases lay outside the gene matches. The CDR3 region has the DNA TGTGCCAGCAGCCAGAGACAGGGTAACTACGAGCAGTACTTC. Its translation is CASSQRQGNYEQYF.

This clone was seen more than once but under ten times. The rearrangement joins TRBV5-6 to TRBJ1-5; a weak D match, TRBD1 (5 bases). This CDR3 comprises 15 residues. With 0 bases removed from V and 0 bases from J, the gap between germline ends came to 7 bases. Germline-derived CDR1 and CDR2 are SGHDT and YYEEEE. In nucleotides, the CDR3 is TGTGCCAGCAGCTTGGAGGGGTATAGCAATCAGCCCCAGCATTTT. Amino acid sequence: CASSLEGYSNQPQHF.

The chain is built from TRBV7-2 and TRBJ2-7, with 10 nucleotides matching TRBD2. Germline assignment: CDR1 SGHTA and CDR2 FQGNSA. Losses at the gene ends were 5 bases for V and 2 bases for J; bases not matched to a gene: 6. CDR3 length: 15 residues. Here the CDR3 DNA reads TGTGCCAGCAGCCCGGGGACTAGCGTAGCCTACGAGCAGTACTTC. As protein: CASSPGTSVAYEQYF.

Here the CDR3 DNA reads TGTGCCAGCAGCGGGGGGACAGGTATAGTGGGTTCACCCCTCCACTTT. As protein: CASSGGTGIVGSPLHF. V is TRBV5-6 and J is TRBJ1-6, with TRBD1 matching over 8 bases. Trimming took 4 bases from V and 9 from J; bases not matched to a gene: 12. There are 16 residues in the CDR3. The germline gives CDR1 SGHDT, CDR2 YYEEEE.

The chain joins TRBV18 to TRBJ2-3; weak D call: TRBD2 (5 bases). Trimming removed 3 bases from V and 4 bases from J, with 20 bases in between. This CDR3 is built from 17 residues. The germline V gene has CDR1 KGHSH and CDR2 LQKENI. Written as DNA, the CDR3 is TGTGCCAGCTCACCCCCCTCGATGGCGGGTGGATCAGATACGCAGTATTTT. Translated, it gives CASSPPSMAGGSDTQYF.

V gene TRBV4-1 combines with J gene TRBJ2-2, with TRBD2 matching 7 bases. The V gene end was trimmed by 6 bases and the J gene end by 6 bases; junction bases not matched to a gene: 7. CDR1 and CDR2 from the germline V gene are MGHRA and YSYEKL. CDR3 size: 14 residues. The CDR3 reads CASRRGAGAGELFF. The CDR3 region has the DNA TGCGCCAGCAGGAGAGGGGCGGGGGCCGGGGAGCTGTTTTTT.